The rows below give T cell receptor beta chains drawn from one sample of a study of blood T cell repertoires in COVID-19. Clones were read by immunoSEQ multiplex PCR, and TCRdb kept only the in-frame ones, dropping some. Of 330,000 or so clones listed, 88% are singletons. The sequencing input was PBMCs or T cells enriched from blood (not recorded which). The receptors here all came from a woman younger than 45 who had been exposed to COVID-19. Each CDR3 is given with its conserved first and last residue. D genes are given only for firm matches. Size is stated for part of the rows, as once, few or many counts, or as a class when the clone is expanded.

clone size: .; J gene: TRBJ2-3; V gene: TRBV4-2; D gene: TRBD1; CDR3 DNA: TGTGCCAGCAGCCAAGATCCCACAGGGGGCAACACAGATACGCAGTATTTT; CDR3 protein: CASSQDPTGGNTDTQYF
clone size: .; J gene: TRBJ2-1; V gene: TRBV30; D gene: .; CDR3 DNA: TGTGCCTGGAGTTATTCAGGGGTTAGCTCCTACAATGAGCAGTTCTTC; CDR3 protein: CAWSYSGVSSYNEQFF
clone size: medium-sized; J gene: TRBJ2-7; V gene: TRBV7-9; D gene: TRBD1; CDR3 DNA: TGTGCCAGCAGCCCCCCGACAGGGCTTTACGAGCAGTACTTC; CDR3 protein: CASSPPTGLYEQYF
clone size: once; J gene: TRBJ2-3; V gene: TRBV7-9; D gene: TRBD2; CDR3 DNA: TGTGCCAGCAGCAAAGGACTAGCGGGAGATACGCAGTATTTT; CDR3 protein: CASSKGLAGDTQYF
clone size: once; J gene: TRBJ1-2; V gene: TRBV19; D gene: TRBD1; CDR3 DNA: TGTGCCAGCTCGGACAGGCCTAACTATGGCTACACCTTC; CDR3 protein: CASSDRPNYGYTF
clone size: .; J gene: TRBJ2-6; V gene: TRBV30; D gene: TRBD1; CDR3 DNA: TGTGCCTGGAGTGGTCACCCGGGACAGGGAATCTCTGGGGCCAACGTCCTGACTTTC; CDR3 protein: CAWSGHPGQGISGANVLTF
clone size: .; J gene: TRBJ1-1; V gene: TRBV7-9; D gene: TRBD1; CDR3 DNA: TGTGCCAGCAGCCAGGGGGACAGGGGCAGGGTCACTGAAGCTTTCTTT; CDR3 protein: CASSQGDRGRVTEAFF
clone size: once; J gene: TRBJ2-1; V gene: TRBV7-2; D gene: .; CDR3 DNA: TGTGCCAGCAGCCCCCGGGAAGCCCTTAGTGGGAATGAGCAGTTCTTC; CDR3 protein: CASSPREALSGNEQFF
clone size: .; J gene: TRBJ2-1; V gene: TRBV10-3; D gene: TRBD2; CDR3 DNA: TGTGCCATCAGTGAGTGGGGACTAGAGGACTACAATGAGCAGTTCTTC; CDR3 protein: CAISEWGLEDYNEQFF
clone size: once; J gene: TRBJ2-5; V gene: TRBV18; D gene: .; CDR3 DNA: TGTGCCAGCTCACCAATCAGGGATCCTCCAGAGACCCAGTACTTC; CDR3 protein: CASSPIRDPPETQYF
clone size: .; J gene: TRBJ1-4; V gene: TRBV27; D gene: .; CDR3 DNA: TGTGCCAGCAGTTTCACCAGGGCGGTAGGTGAAAAACTGTTTTTT; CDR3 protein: CASSFTRAVGEKLFF
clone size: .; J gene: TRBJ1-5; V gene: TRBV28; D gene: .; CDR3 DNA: TGTGCCAGCAGTCTCGAATTTACCGGGGACCGGGGGATTTTTGATTGGAATCAGCCCCAGCATTTT; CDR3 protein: CASSLEFTGDRGIFDWNQPQHF